A selection of T cell receptor beta chains follows, all from one sample in a study of response to subunit inactivated influenza vaccine. TCRdb re-analysed the RT-PCR reads in MiXCR, keeping a single row per CDR3 protein. The sample has approximately 290,000 distinct CDR3 sequences; 22% are singletons. The sample consisted of PBMCs from blood, taken approximately 22 months after vaccination. The receptors were sampled from a man aged 45 to 70 who received an inactivated influenza vaccine. Both conserved end residues are part of each CDR3. A D gene is named only where the DNA matches it firmly. Some rows mark clone size as missing; the rest say once, few, many or name a class of expanded clone.

J	size	D	length	V	CDR3	DNA
TRBJ1-1	.	TRBD1	16	TRBV7-9	CASSPQPGQGRTEAFF	TGTGCCAGCAGCCCACAACCGGGACAGGGGCGGACTGAAGCTTTCTTT
TRBJ1-3	many	.	15	TRBV3-1	CASSPRTVSGNTIYF	TGTGCCAGCAGCCCACGGACGGTCTCTGGAAACACCATATATTTT
TRBJ1-5	many	TRBD1	15	TRBV5-6	CASSPSRDRYQPQHF	TGTGCCAGCAGCCCGTCCCGGGACAGGTATCAGCCCCAGCATTTT
TRBJ1-2	.	TRBD1	15	TRBV5-4	CASSEGQGLTAGYTF	TGTGCCAGCAGCGAGGGACAGGGATTAACAGCTGGCTACACCTTC
TRBJ2-1	.	.	15	TRBV10-3	CAISEYRSSYNEQFF	TGTGCCATCAGTGAGTACCGGAGCTCCTACAATGAGCAGTTCTTC
TRBJ1-1	few	TRBD1	15	TRBV5-1	CASSYRTGANTEAFF	TGCGCCAGCAGCTATCGGACAGGAGCAAACACTGAAGCTTTCTTT
TRBJ1-1	.	.	16	TRBV14	CASSQDPVYSNTEAFF	TGTGCCAGCAGCCAAGATCCTGTTTACTCGAACACTGAAGCTTTCTTT
TRBJ2-7	few	.	14	TRBV20-1	CSALRQVLAYEQYF	TGCAGTGCTCTCAGACAGGTACTCGCCTACGAGCAGTACTTC
TRBJ2-1	few	.	11	TRBV11-1	CASSLAFEQFF	TGTGCCAGCAGCTTAGCTTTTGAGCAGTTCTTC
TRBJ1-2	.	.	13	TRBV6-1	CASSEWAGSGYTF	TGTGCCAGCAGTGAGTGGGCGGGGAGCGGCTACACCTTC
TRBJ1-1	few	.	11	TRBV20-1	CSALTLMEAFF	TGCAGTGCTCTGACCTTGATGGAAGCTTTCTTT
TRBJ1-2	.	.	14	TRBV7-2	CASSLGTVDSSYTF	TGTGCCAGCAGCTTAGGGACGGTTGACAGCAGCTACACCTTC
TRBJ1-1	.	.	13	TRBV20-1	CSASGRADTEAFF	TGCAGTGCTTCAGGCAGGGCGGACACTGAAGCTTTCTTT
TRBJ2-2	few	.	15	TRBV5-1	CASSLAGSYTGELFF	TGCGCCAGCAGCTTGGCCGGCAGCTACACCGGGGAGCTGTTTTTT
TRBJ2-1	.	.	12	TRBV20-1	CSARGPYNEQFF	TGCAGTGCTAGAGGACCTTACAATGAGCAGTTCTTC
TRBJ1-5	many	.	15	TRBV5-1	CASSLGGDSNQPQHF	TGTGCCAGCAGCTTAGGTGGGGACAGCAATCAGCCCCAGCATTTT
TRBJ1-1	few	.	12	TRBV28	CASRTRNTEAFF	TGTGCCAGCAGGACAAGGAACACTGAAGCTTTCTTT
TRBJ2-1	.	.	15	TRBV18	CASSPWDNSYNEQFF	TGTGCCAGCTCACCATGGGACAACTCCTACAATGAGCAGTTCTTC
TRBJ2-1	.	.	15	TRBV28	CASSLYGRKGNEQFF	TGTGCCAGCAGTTTATACGGTAGAAAGGGGAATGAGCAGTTCTTC
TRBJ1-2	.	.	14	TRBV7-8	CASSSSGTSYGYTF	TGTGCCAGCAGCTCTTCCGGGACAAGCTATGGCTACACCTTC
TRBJ2-4	many	.	16	TRBV28	CASSLPGTQEWHIQYF	TGTGCCAGCAGTTTGCCCGGGACCCAAGAGTGGCACATTCAGTACTTC
TRBJ1-1	many	TRBD1	15	TRBV13	CASSPTPGQGREAFF	TGTGCCAGCAGCCCCACTCCGGGACAGGGAAGGGAAGCTTTCTTT
TRBJ2-3	few	.	12	TRBV14	CASSLPYMAQYF	TGTGCCAGCAGCCTACCGTACATGGCGCAGTATTTT
TRBJ1-2	many	.	14	TRBV5-1	CASSLDSRNYGYTF	TGCGCCAGCAGCTTGGACAGTCGAAACTATGGCTACACCTTC
TRBJ1-2	few	.	14	TRBV7-9	CASSLDGPSYGYTF	TGTGCCAGCAGCTTAGATGGGCCAAGCTATGGCTACACCTTC
TRBJ2-2	.	TRBD2	16	TRBV10-3	CAPSLDGGGRAGELFF	TGTGCCCCGTCGCTCGATGGCGGGGGGCGCGCCGGGGAGCTGTTTTTT
TRBJ1-1	few	.	13	TRBV29-1	CSVELGVDTEAFF	TGCAGCGTTGAATTGGGGGTGGACACTGAAGCTTTCTTT
TRBJ1-1	few	TRBD1	18	TRBV6-2/TRBV6-3	CASSYPTGTGTPNTEAFF	TGTGCCAGCAGTTACCCGACGGGGACAGGGACTCCGAACACTGAAGCTTTCTTT
TRBJ2-1	.	TRBD1	12	TRBV2	CASTDRVDEQFF	TGTGCCAGCACGGACAGGGTCGATGAGCAGTTCTTC
TRBJ1-1	few	TRBD1	13	TRBV19	CASSIRTGGAAFF	TGTGCCAGTAGTATCAGGACAGGGGGCGCAGCTTTCTTT
TRBJ1-1	many	.	13	TRBV10-2	CASMAGGGTEAFF	TGCGCCAGCATGGCGGGGGGAGGGACTGAAGCTTTCTTT
TRBJ1-2	.	.	14	TRBV14	CASSPWGHDYGYTF	TGTGCCAGCAGCCCCTGGGGCCACGACTATGGCTACACCTTC
TRBJ1-2	few	.	16	TRBV7-2	CASSLFAGGRNYGYTF	TGTGCCAGCAGCTTATTCGCTGGAGGGCGGAACTATGGCTACACCTTC
TRBJ1-1	.	.	16	TRBV4-1	CASSQDQRGLNTEAFF	TGCGCCAGCAGCCAAGATCAACGGGGGTTGAACACTGAAGCTTTCTTT
TRBJ1-1	many	.	13	TRBV6-1	CASQPLGVAEAFF	TGTGCCAGCCAACCCCTGGGGGTGGCTGAAGCTTTCTTT
TRBJ2-2	few	.	15	TRBV12-3/TRBV12-4	CASSLDPGKTGELFF	TGTGCCAGCAGTTTAGACCCAGGGAAGACCGGGGAGCTGTTTTTT
TRBJ1-5	.	.	14	TRBV15	CATSRPDSNQPQHF	TGTGCCACCAGCAGACCGGATAGCAATCAGCCCCAGCATTTT
TRBJ1-4	few	TRBD1	17	TRBV4-1	CASSQGGTGLTNEKLFF	TGCGCCAGCAGCCAAGGCGGGACAGGGCTAACTAATGAAAAACTGTTTTTT
TRBJ1-2	few	.	13	TRBV9	CASSRGGDYGYTF	TGTGCCAGCAGCCGGGGAGGGGACTATGGCTACACCTTC
TRBJ2-7	many	TRBD1	15	TRBV18	CASSPGTGGTYEQYF	TGTGCCAGCAGTCCTGGGACAGGGGGCACCTACGAGCAGTACTTC
TRBJ2-2	few	.	13	TRBV10-3	CAAGLGTVGELFF	TGTGCCGCCGGTCTTGGGACTGTCGGGGAGCTGTTTTTT
TRBJ1-2	many	.	11	TRBV28	CASSSPTGYTF	TGTGCCAGCAGTTCTCCGACTGGCTACACCTTC
TRBJ1-1	many	.	11	TRBV3-1	CASSDGWEAFF	TGTGCCAGCAGCGATGGTTGGGAAGCTTTCTTT
TRBJ2-3	.	.	11	TRBV7-2	CASSPGIRQYF	TGTGCCAGCAGCCCCGGAATCCGGCAGTATTTT
TRBJ2-7	.	.	14	TRBV6-1	CASSLSLQGVEQYF	TGTGCCAGCAGTCTCAGTTTACAGGGAGTCGAGCAGTACTTC
TRBJ1-5	many	TRBD1	15	TRBV7-2	CASSADDRVAQPQHF	TGTGCCAGCAGCGCAGATGACAGGGTGGCTCAGCCCCAGCATTTT
TRBJ2-1	.	TRBD2	12	TRBV30	CAWRLAGVEQFF	TGTGCCTGGAGACTAGCGGGAGTTGAGCAGTTCTTC
TRBJ1-4	few	.	13	TRBV6-1	CASSINRDEKLFF	TGTGCCAGCAGTATTAACAGGGATGAAAAACTGTTTTTT
TRBJ1-1	.	.	13	TRBV7-9	CASSHPDSPEAFF	TGTGCCAGCAGCCACCCGGACAGCCCTGAAGCTTTCTTT
TRBJ2-1	.	.	14	TRBV7-2	CASSTETGGNEQFF	TGTGCCAGCAGCACTGAAACCGGAGGCAATGAGCAGTTCTTC
TRBJ1-2	.	.	14	TRBV7-2	CASSLLGQGHGYTF	TGTGCCAGCAGCTTATTGGGGCAGGGGCACGGCTACACCTTC
TRBJ1-1	few	TRBD1	12	TRBV20-1	CSAKRGRTEAFF	TGCAGTGCTAAAAGGGGGCGAACTGAAGCTTTCTTT
TRBJ1-5	many	.	13	TRBV29-1	CSVDGQKDQPQHF	TGCAGCGTTGATGGTCAGAAAGATCAGCCCCAGCATTTT
TRBJ1-5	few	.	15	TRBV19	CASSLPRPNNQPQHF	TGTGCCAGTAGTTTACCCAGACCGAACAATCAGCCCCAGCATTTT